A single sample is the source of the 26 T cell receptor beta chains below, sequenced in a study of shared clonotypes between healthy human individuals. This table comes from immunoSEQ multiplex PCR, and its TCRdb copy is limited to in-frame clones, with some not included. The sample yields around 940,000 clones, approximately 80% seen once. The sample consisted of memory CD4+ T cells sorted from blood. The subset denotes: CD45RA-negative fraction. These receptors all come from a man between 18 and 35 years old in good health.

This clone has a single count. CDR3 amino acids: CASSEARRAQGQPQHF. In DNA, the CDR3 is TGTGCCAGCAGTGAAGCGAGAAGGGCGCAGGGTCAGCCCCAGCATTTT. V is TRBV6-1 and J is TRBJ1-5, with D possibly TRBD1 on 5 matching bases. The CDR3 extends over 16 amino acids. Per the germline V gene, CDR1 is MNHNS and CDR2 is SASEGT. V lost 0 bases and J 6 bases, leaving 15 bases between the germline ends.

The rearrangement links TRBV19 to TRBJ2-3, with D perhaps TRBD2 (5 bases). This CDR3 contains 16 residues. V was pared by 4 bases and J by 0 bases, with 14 bases between. CDR1 LNHDA and CDR2 SQIVND come from the germline V gene (reference sequence). CDR3 sequence: CASSTPRADSTDTQYF. In DNA form, the CDR3 reads TGTGCCAGTAGTACGCCCAGAGCGGACAGCACAGATACGCAGTATTTT.

This clone was counted once. The genes are TRBV5-1 and TRBJ1-2; D not certain. Germline lookup yields CDR1 SGHRS and CDR2 YFSETQ. CDR3 length equals 12 residues. V lost 4 bases to trimming and J lost 4 bases, with 8 bases between them. The CDR3 spells CASSPDLYGYTF. CDR3 in DNA: TGCGCCAGCAGCCCAGACCTCTATGGCTACACCTTC.

On this clone: The sample has other DNA sequences that encode this CDR3 too. CDR3 sequence (DNA): TGCGCCAGCAGCAGTACAGGGGCAACTAATGAAAAACTGTTTTTT. Residues: CASSSTGATNEKLFF. V gene TRBV5-1 combines with J gene TRBJ1-4; 7 nucleotides line up with TRBD1. In germline, CDR1 is SGHRS, CDR2 YFSETQ. The CDR3 runs to 15 residues. Trimming cost V 4 bases and J 0 bases; bases outside gene matches: 3.

The chain carries TRBV11-2 and TRBJ2-1; 11 bases line up with TRBD2. Trimming at V came to 3 bases and at J to 7 bases, leaving 8 bases not matched to a gene. The CDR3 has 16 residues. The V gene's germline CDR1 is SGHAT and CDR2 FQNNGV. CDR3 DNA: TGTGCCAGCAGCTTCGGACTAGCGGGCCAACAGAATGAGCAGTTCTTC. As protein: CASSFGLAGQQNEQFF.

Turning to this clone: Different DNA sequences within this sample yield the same CDR3. This chain joins TRBV4-3 and TRBJ2-3; maybe TRBD1 (6 bases). CDR1 and CDR2 (germline): LGHNA, YSLEER. The CDR3 runs 14 residues. V lost 3 bases and J 4 bases, leaving 11 bases between the germline ends. The CDR3 loop reads CASSQVQGADTQYF. For the CDR3, the DNA is TGCGCCAGCAGCCAGGTACAGGGCGCAGATACGCAGTATTTT.

The rearrangement joins TRBV5-6 to TRBJ1-3; TRBD1 agrees at 10 bases. The CDR3 has 15 residues. Germline-derived CDR1 and CDR2 are SGHDT and YYEEEE. The J segment lost 3 bases and the V segment lost 4 bases, leaving 4 bases of the junction unmatched. This CDR3 is CASSLDRGLGNTIYF. As DNA, the CDR3 is TGTGCCAGCAGCCTTGACAGGGGGCTTGGAAACACCATATATTTT.

This clone came up once. The chain uses TRBV7-6 and TRBJ2-3; no firm D call. V lost 5 bases and J lost 0, with 9 bases in between. CDR1 is SGHVS, CDR2 FNYEAQ, per germline. The CDR3 loop spans 14 amino acids. The DNA of the CDR3 is TGTGCCAGCAGCCCGTTTGTAAGCACAGATACGCAGTATTTT. This gives the protein CASSPFVSTDTQYF.

This clone was recorded a few times. This chain joins TRBV10-3 and TRBJ1-5; 7 nucleotides agree with TRBD1. The CDR3 spans 15 residues. V trimming: 9 bases; J trimming: 0 bases; junction bases outside the gene matches: 8. Per germline, CDR1 ENHRY and CDR2 SYGVKD. The DNA for the CDR3 is TGTGCCATTGCGACAGGGCCTAATAGCAATCAGCCCCAGCATTTT. Protein sequence: CAIATGPNSNQPQHF.

The CDR3 here is CAWSVKEALSSGNTIYF. The CDR3 coding sequence is TGTGCCTGGAGTGTAAAGGAGGCCTTAAGCTCTGGAAACACCATATATTTT. The chain combines TRBV30 with TRBJ1-3; D gene uncertain. Trimming removed 0 bases at V and 0 bases at J, with 15 bases between. CDR1 is GTSNPN, CDR2 SVGIG, per germline (reference sequence). This CDR3 has 17 amino acids.

The rearrangement uses TRBV5-1 and TRBJ2-5; tentative D call: TRBD2 (5 bases). Trimming cost V 0 bases and J 3 bases, with 15 bases left between them. There are 16 residues in the CDR3. Germline CDR1 reads SGHRS; CDR2 reads YFSETQ. The CDR3 DNA reads TGCGCCAGCAGCTTGGGGAGCGGAGGCCCAGAAGAGACCCAGTACTTC. Translating it yields CASSLGSGGPEETQYF.

This CDR3 reads CASSEAISAGGWGQYF. As DNA, the CDR3 is TGTGCCAGCAGTGAAGCTATTTCGGCGGGGGGATGGGGGCAGTACTTC. V and J are TRBV6-1 and TRBJ2-7; 8 bases align to TRBD2. Germline assignment: CDR1 MNHNS and CDR2 SASEGT. The CDR3 extends over 16 amino acids. V shed 0 bases and J 9 bases; nucleotides not matched to a gene: 13.

The rearrangement links TRBV29-1 to TRBJ1-1; the D gene is possibly TRBD1 (6 bases). This CDR3 spans 13 amino acids. In germline, CDR1 is SQVTM, CDR2 ANQGSEA. The V end lost 6 bases, the J end lost 4 bases, and 15 bases lay between the germline ends. The CDR3 nucleotides read TGCAGCGTAGCCCTTGGGGGCGGCACTGAAGCTTTCTTT. Amino acids: CSVALGGGTEAFF.

This clone was detected only once. The V call is TRBV6-5, the J call TRBJ2-2; a possible D gene is TRBD2 (5 bases). Deletions cut 5 bases from V and 3 bases from J, with 13 bases between. Germline V CDR1 and CDR2: MNHEY, SVGAGI. The CDR3 sequence is 15 residues long. Written as DNA, the CDR3 is TGTGCCAGCAGTGGCGGACTCGCCTACACCGGGGAGCTGTTTTTT. Amino acids: CASSGGLAYTGELFF.

This chain joins TRBV7-2 and TRBJ2-3; 8 bases line up with TRBD1. J was trimmed by 2 bases and V by 6 bases; bases with no gene match: 7. The germline V gene has CDR1 SGHTA and CDR2 FQGNSA. The CDR3 length is 15 residues. CDR3 sequence: CASSSQGALTDTQYF. CDR3 coding DNA: TGTGCCAGCAGTTCTCAGGGGGCCCTCACAGATACGCAGTATTTT.

V is TRBV9 and J is TRBJ2-1, with a tentative D call TRBD2 (5 bases). Trimming removed 1 base at V and 8 bases at J, with 13 bases between. Germline lookup yields CDR1 SGDLS and CDR2 YYNGEE. CDR3 length: 14 amino acids. CDR3 sequence: CASSVPLASDEQFF. The CDR3 nucleotides read TGTGCCAGCAGCGTACCCCTAGCTTCGGATGAGCAGTTCTTC.

With regard to this clone: This same CDR3 is encoded by further DNA sequences in the sample. The chain uses TRBV11-2 and TRBJ1-1, with 8 bases that match TRBD1. The V segment lost 3 bases and the J segment 1 base; nucleotides outside the gene matches: 1. This CDR3 is 14 amino acids long. Germline CDR1 is SGHAT and CDR2 is FQNNGV. The CDR3 nucleotides are TGTGCCAGCAGCTTCGGGACAGGGAACACTGAAGCTTTCTTT. Residues: CASSFGTGNTEAFF.

In this sample, this clone turned up a few times. Other DNA sequences in the same sample also yield this CDR3. The J gene is TRBJ2-1, the V gene TRBV5-4, with TRBD2 identical over 7 bases. This CDR3 contains 16 residues. V dropped 0 bases and J dropped 4; count of bases not matched to a gene: 7. Germline V gene sequence: CDR1 SGHNT, CDR2 YYREEE (reference sequence). CDR3 amino acids: CASSLATGGSYNEQFF. The CDR3 DNA follows: TGTGCCAGCAGCTTGGCCACGGGAGGATCTTACAATGAGCAGTTCTTC.

This clone was counted only a few times. The chain recombines TRBV4-1 with TRBJ1-3, with TRBD1 identical over 8 bases. The CDR3 sequence is 16 residues long. With 2 bases clipped from V and 4 bases from J, the junction kept 7 bases outside the gene matches. Germline loops: CDR1 MGHRA, CDR2 YSYEKL. The CDR3 sequence: CASSQMGQARGNTIYF. CDR3 sequence (DNA): TGCGCCAGCAGCCAAATGGGACAGGCAAGAGGAAACACCATATATTTT.

The gene calls are TRBV7-9 and TRBJ2-2, with D uncertain. The V gene's germline CDR1 is SEHNR and CDR2 FQNEAQ (reference sequence). V lost 2 bases, J lost 4 bases, and 8 bases lay in between. The CDR3 has 14 amino acids. CDR3 residues: CASSLIGPTGELFF. Written as DNA, the CDR3 is TGTGCCAGCAGCTTAATCGGCCCCACCGGGGAGCTGTTTTTT.

The table lists this clone with a count of one. In the same sample, other DNA sequences code for this CDR3. The chain links TRBV27 to TRBJ2-1, with unresolved D. The germline V gene encodes CDR1 MNHEY and CDR2 SMNVEV (reference sequence). The CDR3 spans 14 residues. V was shortened by 0 bases and J by 4 bases, with 7 bases between the two germline ends. In DNA, the CDR3 is TGTGCCAGCAGTTTATCGGGTGGATACAATGAGCAGTTCTTC. As protein: CASSLSGGYNEQFF.

This clone has only a few counts. This rearrangement joins TRBV7-8 to TRBJ1-1, with 7 bases matching TRBD1. Germline V lookup: CDR1 SGHVS, CDR2 FQNEAQ. V trimming: 4 bases; J trimming: 9 bases; junction bases outside the gene matches: 5. This CDR3 region has 12 residues. CDR3 in amino acids: CASSSRTGQAFF. For the CDR3, the DNA is TGTGCCAGCAGCTCGCGGACAGGACAAGCTTTCTTT.

On this clone: A far larger clone is only one base removed, so a read error is likely. The rearrangement links TRBV7-9 to TRBJ1-1; 9 nucleotides align to TRBD1. Germline values: CDR1 SEHNR, CDR2 FQNEAQ (reference sequence). Trimming cost V 5 bases and J 6 bases; bases outside gene matches: 7. CDR3 length: 14 amino acids. The CDR3 coding sequence is TGTGCCAGCAGCCTACAGGGGGCGGCCGCTGAAGCTTTCTTT. It codes for CASSLQGAAAEAFF.

This clone was picked up one time. The chain is built from TRBV27 and TRBJ1-2, with D perhaps matching TRBD1 (5 bases). The germline V gene has CDR1 MNHEY and CDR2 SMNVEV (reference sequence). The germline V and J ends were trimmed by 5 bases and 8 bases, with 24 bases remaining between them. This CDR3 has 16 amino acids. In DNA, the CDR3 is TGTGCCAGCAGTCCCGGCCCCGGGGGAGGGAGGGGAGGCTACACCTTC. It encodes CASSPGPGGGRGGYTF.

The chain recombines TRBV7-9 with TRBJ2-3; TRBD1 might be the D (6 bases). The CDR3 is 16 amino acids. The V gene lost 1 base and the J gene lost 0 bases, with 11 bases spanning the gap. The germline V gene encodes CDR1 SEHNR and CDR2 FQNEAQ (reference sequence). CDR3 DNA sequence: TGTGCCAGCAGCTTAGGATTACAGGGAAGCACAGATACGCAGTATTTT. Translating it yields CASSLGLQGSTDTQYF.

This clone was observed a handful of times. The V and J genes are TRBV6-5 and TRBJ1-2, with 9 bases lining up with TRBD1. Looked up from germline, CDR1 is MNHEY and CDR2 is SVGAGI. The CDR3 runs to 12 residues. The J segment lost 8 bases and the V segment lost 5 bases, leaving 3 bases of the junction unmatched. This chain's CDR3 is CASSRTGEGYTF. Written as DNA, the CDR3 is TGTGCCAGCAGTCGGACAGGGGAAGGCTACACCTTC.